This T cell receptor (beta chain) was profiled in a study of T cell clones after liver transplantation. Study-wide background: Three of the eight recipients were HCV-positive; the rest had non-autoimmune, non-viral transplant indications. Draws occurred before transplant, before withdrawal, and after complete or failed withdrawal.

Deletions cut 4 bases from V and 2 bases from J, with 12 bases between. Germline CDR1 is KGHSH and CDR2 is LQKENI. The CDR3 loop spans 14 amino acids. Profiling relied on immunoSEQ multiplex PCR, and the TCRdb table lists in-frame clones only, not all of them. The sample consists of some 80,000 clones, 80% to 85% of them appearing once. Unstimulated PBMCs were sorted into CD3+CD4+ and CD3+CD8+ populations. The sequencing used CD4+ T cells from blood, collected 48 months after liver transplant. This sequence was found in a human patient who received a liver transplant. The T cells may partly be graft donor cells. This sequence joins TRBV18 and TRBJ2-7; the D gene is possibly TRBD1 (6 bases). The CDR3 DNA sequence: TGTGCCAGCTCACACCGGGACAACACCTACGAGCAGTACTTC. Amino acids: CASSHRDNTYEQYF.